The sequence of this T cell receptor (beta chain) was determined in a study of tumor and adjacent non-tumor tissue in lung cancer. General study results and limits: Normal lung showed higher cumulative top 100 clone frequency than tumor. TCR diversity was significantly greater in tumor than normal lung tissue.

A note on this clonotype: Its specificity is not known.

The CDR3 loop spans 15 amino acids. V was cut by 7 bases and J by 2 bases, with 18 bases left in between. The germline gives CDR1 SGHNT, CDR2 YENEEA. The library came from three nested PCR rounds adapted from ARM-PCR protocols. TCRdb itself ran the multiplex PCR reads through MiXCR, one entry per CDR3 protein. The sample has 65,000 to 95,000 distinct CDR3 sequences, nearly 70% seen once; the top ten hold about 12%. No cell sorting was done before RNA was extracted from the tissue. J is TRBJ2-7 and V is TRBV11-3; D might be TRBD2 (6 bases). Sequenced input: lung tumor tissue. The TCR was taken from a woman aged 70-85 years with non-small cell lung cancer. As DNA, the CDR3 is TGTGCCAGCAACCCAGTGACTGGCGGGGCCTACGAGCAGTACTTC. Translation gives CASNPVTGGAYEQYF.